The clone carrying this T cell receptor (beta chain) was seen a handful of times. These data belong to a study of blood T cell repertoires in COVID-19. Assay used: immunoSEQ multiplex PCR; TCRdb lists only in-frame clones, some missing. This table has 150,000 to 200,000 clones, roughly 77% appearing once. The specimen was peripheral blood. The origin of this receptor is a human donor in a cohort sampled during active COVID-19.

CDR3 amino acids: CAISVSSGIYEQYF. Written as DNA, the CDR3 is TGTGCCATCAGTGTTTCTAGCGGGATCTACGAGCAGTACTTC. The V and J genes are TRBV10-3 and TRBJ2-7; 9 nucleotides agree with TRBD2. The CDR3 contains 14 residues. Germline V gene data show CDR1 as ENHRY and CDR2 as SYGVKD. The V segment lost 4 bases and the J segment 3 bases; nucleotides outside the gene matches: 4.